A selection of T cell receptor beta chains follows, all from one sample in a study of T-cell memory formation after mild COVID-19. MiXCR, applied by TCRdb to the 5' RACE reads, yields one record per CDR3 protein. The table lists over 120,000 distinct CDR3 sequences, 6% to 7% of them singletons. The sample was PBMCs or a T cell subset sorted from them (not recorded which). These receptors were taken from an adult woman who had mild COVID-19 (a few samples of this study predate the infection). Cell type and time point are not known. Each CDR3 is given with its conserved first and last residue. D genes are given only for firm matches. A clone size is listed for some rows: how often the clone was seen (once, few, many), or a class if it is expanded.

j_call | d_call | clone_size | v_call | cdr3_nt | cdr3_aa
TRBJ2-7 | TRBD2 | . | TRBV7-9 | TGTGCCAGCAGCTTGTGGGAGGGACGGTACGAGCAGTACTTC | CASSLWEGRYEQYF
TRBJ2-7 | . | many | TRBV7-2 | TGTGCCAGCAGCTTAGCGGGGGCGGGGCAGTACTTC | CASSLAGAGQYF
TRBJ1-5 | . | . | TRBV9 | TGTGCCAGCAGCAAAAGGGGAGACACTAGCAATCAGCCCCAGCATTTT | CASSKRGDTSNQPQHF
TRBJ1-5 | . | many | TRBV6-5 | TGTGCCAGCAGTTACCGGCGTGGGGAGCCCCAGCATTTT | CASSYRRGEPQHF
TRBJ2-1 | . | many | TRBV24-1 | TGTGCCACCAGTGATTTGCCAGGGACAACCGCCTACAATGAGCAGTTCTTC | CATSDLPGTTAYNEQFF
TRBJ2-2 | . | few | TRBV5-5 | TGTGCCAGCAGCATCAGGGTTTTAGGGAACACCGGGGAGCTGTTTTTT | CASSIRVLGNTGELFF
TRBJ2-6 | . | . | TRBV3-1 | TGTGCCAGCAGCCAAGATCCGGCATCTGGGGCCAACGTCCTGACTTTC | CASSQDPASGANVLTF
TRBJ1-2 | . | . | TRBV19 | TGTGCCAGTAGTATCGTCTCCTCGGACTATGGCTACACCTTC | CASSIVSSDYGYTF
TRBJ2-3 | TRBD2 | . | TRBV7-2 | TGTGCCAGCAGCTTATCATACCCTAGCGGGGGGGGAGATACGCAGTATTTT | CASSLSYPSGGGDTQYF
TRBJ2-1 | TRBD2 | . | TRBV5-1 | TGCGCCAGCAGCTTGGTTAGCGGGGTCCGGGATGAGCAGTTCTTC | CASSLVSGVRDEQFF
TRBJ1-3 | . | few | TRBV3-1 | TGTGCCAGCAGCCAAGGGAGGGGACCCATATCTGGAAACACCATATATTTT | CASSQGRGPISGNTIYF
TRBJ1-1 | . | . | TRBV6-1 | TGTGCCAGCAGTGAATGGGGGTATCCTGAAGCTTTCTTT | CASSEWGYPEAFF
TRBJ1-1 | . | many | TRBV5-1 | TGCGCCAGCAGCTCTCCAGGGATCGCTGAAGCTTTCTTT | CASSSPGIAEAFF
TRBJ1-1 | . | few | TRBV5-1 | TGCGCCAGCAGCCCGGGACTCCCGAACACTGAAGCTTTCTTT | CASSPGLPNTEAFF
TRBJ2-7 | . | many | TRBV4-2 | TGTGCCAGCAGCCGCGGACTATTTCACGAGCAGTACTTC | CASSRGLFHEQYF
TRBJ1-4 | . | few | TRBV19 | TGTGCCAGTGGAGACAGGTCTAATGAAAAACTGTTTTTT | CASGDRSNEKLFF
TRBJ2-1 | . | many | TRBV20-1 | TGCAGTGCTGCAGACCCCAGTCAGCAGTTCTTC | CSAADPSQQFF
TRBJ1-2 | . | many | TRBV6-2/TRBV6-3 | TGTGCCAGCAGTTTTAACTATGGCTACACCTTC | CASSFNYGYTF
TRBJ2-7 | TRBD2 | many | TRBV7-8 | TGTGCCAGCAGCTCCCCGGGACTAGGAACCTACGAGCAGTACTTC | CASSSPGLGTYEQYF
TRBJ2-7 | . | . | TRBV11-3 | TGTGCCAGCAGCTTAGGCAGTAGCTCCTACGAGCAGTACTTC | CASSLGSSSYEQYF
TRBJ2-7 | . | . | TRBV5-1 | TGCGCCAGCAGCTTGGTCCCGGGACAAAACTACGAGCAGTACTTC | CASSLVPGQNYEQYF
TRBJ2-1 | . | . | TRBV2 | TGTGCCGATGGTGACAAGGTCGTTTACAATGAGCAGTTCTTC | CADGDKVVYNEQFF
TRBJ2-2 | . | many | TRBV9 | TGTGCCAGCAGCGTAGGGGGCGGGACAGTGAACACCGGGGAGCTGTTTTTT | CASSVGGGTVNTGELFF
TRBJ1-4 | . | . | TRBV12-3/TRBV12-4 | TGTGCCAGCAGCCTAAGCACGAATGCTAATGAAAAACTGTTTTTT | CASSLSTNANEKLFF
TRBJ1-5 | . | many | TRBV11-2 | TGTGCCAGCAGCTTAGATTTGGGAGTTAATCAGCCCCAGCATTTT | CASSLDLGVNQPQHF
TRBJ2-7 | TRBD2 | few | TRBV12-3/TRBV12-4 | TGTGCCAGCAGTTTCTCTAGCGGGGGGTTCGAGCAGTACTTC | CASSFSSGGFEQYF
TRBJ1-3 | . | . | TRBV6-6 | TGTGCCAGCAGTTCCTCCCCCTCAAGCACCATATATTTT | CASSSSPSSTIYF
TRBJ2-7 | . | . | TRBV12-3/TRBV12-4 | TGTGCCAGCAGACCCGACAGGAGAGGCTACGAGCAGTACTTC | CASRPDRRGYEQYF
TRBJ2-7 | . | few | TRBV7-9 | TGTGCCAGCAGCTTAGATGGCAGTGGCGGCTACGAGCAGTACTTC | CASSLDGSGGYEQYF
TRBJ2-3 | TRBD2 | many | TRBV4-1 | TGCGCCAGCAGCGTCCGACTAGCGGGGAATGGGGATACGCAGTATTTT | CASSVRLAGNGDTQYF
TRBJ2-3 | TRBD2 | many | TRBV7-9 | TGTGCCAGTGTGACTAGCGGGGTTGCGGGTGGGAGCACAGATACGCAGTATTTT | CASVTSGVAGGSTDTQYF
TRBJ2-6 | . | . | TRBV12-3/TRBV12-4 | TGTGCCAGCAGCAGGCAGCGCTCTGGGGCCAACGTCCTGACTTTC | CASSRQRSGANVLTF
TRBJ2-3 | TRBD2 | many | TRBV5-5 | TGTGCCAGCGGCCTAACGGGGGGGCCGACAGATACGCAGTATTTT | CASGLTGGPTDTQYF
TRBJ1-1 | . | . | TRBV6-6 | TGTGCCAGCATTGGGCGGATAGCTTTCTTT | CASIGRIAFF
TRBJ2-2 | TRBD2 | many | TRBV5-1 | TGCGCCAGCACCCCAGCGGGAGATATCGGGGAGCTGTTTTTT | CASTPAGDIGELFF
TRBJ2-7 | TRBD1 | many | TRBV5-1 | TGCGCCAGCAGTACCACAGGGGTCGGCTACGAGCAGTACTTC | CASSTTGVGYEQYF
TRBJ2-1 | . | . | TRBV5-1 | TGCGCCAGCAGCTTGACCTGGACAGATTACAATGAGCAGTTCTTC | CASSLTWTDYNEQFF
TRBJ2-3 | . | many | TRBV29-1 | TGCAGCGTTGAAGGCAATCCGGGGAGCGACACAGATACGCAGTATTTT | CSVEGNPGSDTDTQYF
TRBJ1-2 | TRBD1 | . | TRBV6-6 | TGTGCCAGCAGTTACACAGGGGGCGGGTATGGCTACACCTTC | CASSYTGGGYGYTF
TRBJ2-1 | . | . | TRBV11-2 | TGTGCCAGCAGCTTCGGACTCTACAATGAGCAGTTCTTC | CASSFGLYNEQFF
TRBJ2-2 | . | . | TRBV5-4 | TGTGCCAGCAGCCTGCTGGGCAGGGAGAACACCGGGGAGCTGTTTTTT | CASSLLGRENTGELFF